This T cell receptor (beta chain) was recorded in a study of shared clonotypes between healthy human individuals. Unsorted PBMC replicate PCRs used around 320 ng DNA, about 30,000 T cell genomes. The authors' processing: ImmunoSEQ junction-only sequences lacked quality scores, so their filtering differed. TCRdb keeps only in-frame clones here, not all; method: immunoSEQ multiplex PCR. That table gives V, J and clone size, and the DNA gave D and trimming. Among around 500,000 clones listed, roughly 77% were seen once. In germline, CDR1 is SGHVS, CDR2 FQNEAQ. This CDR3 is built from 15 residues. V lost 8 bases and J lost 0, with 16 bases in between.

The J gene is TRBJ1-1, the V gene TRBV7-8; D is undetermined. The sequencing input was PBMCs. The receptor's source is a woman aged 40 to 55 in good health. Some clones in this sample may be carry-over from other donors' samples. CDR3 sequence reads: CASFPPGTMNTEAFF. The CDR3 DNA follows: TGTGCCAGCTTCCCGCCGGGCACCATGAACACTGAAGCTTTCTTT.